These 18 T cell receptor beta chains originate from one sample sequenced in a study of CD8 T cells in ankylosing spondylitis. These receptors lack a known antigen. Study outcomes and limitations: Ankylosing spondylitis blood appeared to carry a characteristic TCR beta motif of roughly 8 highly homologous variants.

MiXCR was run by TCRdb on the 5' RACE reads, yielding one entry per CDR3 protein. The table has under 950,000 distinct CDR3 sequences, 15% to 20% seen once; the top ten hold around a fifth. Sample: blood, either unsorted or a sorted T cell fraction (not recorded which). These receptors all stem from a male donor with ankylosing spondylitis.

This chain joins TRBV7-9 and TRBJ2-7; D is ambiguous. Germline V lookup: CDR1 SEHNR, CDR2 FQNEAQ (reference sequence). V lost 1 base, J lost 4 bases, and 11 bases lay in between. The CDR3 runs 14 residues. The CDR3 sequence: CASSLGVGQYEQYF. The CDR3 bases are TGTGCCAGCAGCTTAGGAGTCGGGCAATACGAGCAGTACTTC. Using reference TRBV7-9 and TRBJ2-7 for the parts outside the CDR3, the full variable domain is DTGVSQNPRHKITKRGQNVTFRCDPISEHNRLYWYRQTLGQGPEFLTYFQNEAQLEKSRLLSDRFSAERPKGSFSTLEIQRTEQGDSAMYLCASSLGVGQYEQYFGPGTRLTVT.

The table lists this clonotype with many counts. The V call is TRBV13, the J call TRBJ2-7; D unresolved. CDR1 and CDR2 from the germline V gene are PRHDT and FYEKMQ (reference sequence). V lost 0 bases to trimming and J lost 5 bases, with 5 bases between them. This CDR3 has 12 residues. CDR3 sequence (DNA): TGTGCCAGCAGCTTAGGCGTCAACGAGCAGTACTTC. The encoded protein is CASSLGVNEQYF.

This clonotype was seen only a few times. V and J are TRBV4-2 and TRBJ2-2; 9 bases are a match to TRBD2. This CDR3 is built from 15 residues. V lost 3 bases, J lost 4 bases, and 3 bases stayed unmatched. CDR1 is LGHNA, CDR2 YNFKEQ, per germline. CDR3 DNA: TGTGCCAGCAGCCACGCGACTAGCGGCACCGGGGAGCTGTTTTTT. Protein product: CASSHATSGTGELFF.

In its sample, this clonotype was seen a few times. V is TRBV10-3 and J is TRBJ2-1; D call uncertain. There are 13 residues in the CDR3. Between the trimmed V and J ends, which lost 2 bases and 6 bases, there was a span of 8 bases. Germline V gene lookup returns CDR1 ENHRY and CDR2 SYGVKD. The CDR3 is CAISENYSNEQFF. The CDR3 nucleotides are TGTGCCATCAGTGAGAACTATTCCAATGAGCAGTTCTTC.

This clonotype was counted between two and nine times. The CDR3 spells CSVERTGKFRGYTF. CDR3 DNA: TGCAGCGTTGAAAGGACAGGGAAGTTCCGGGGCTACACCTTC. The rearrangement uses TRBV29-1 and TRBJ1-2; 8 positions agree with TRBD1. Germline CDR1 reads SQVTM; CDR2 reads ANQGSEA. This CDR3 is built from 14 residues. Trimming cost V 2 bases and J 8 bases; bases outside gene matches: 10.

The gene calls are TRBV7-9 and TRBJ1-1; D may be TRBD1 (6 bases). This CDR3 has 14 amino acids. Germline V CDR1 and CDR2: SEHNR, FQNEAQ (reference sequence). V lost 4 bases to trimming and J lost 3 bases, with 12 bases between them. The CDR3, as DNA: TGTGCCAGCAGCTCCCGTCAGGGGCACACTGAAGCTTTCTTT. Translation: CASSSRQGHTEAFF.

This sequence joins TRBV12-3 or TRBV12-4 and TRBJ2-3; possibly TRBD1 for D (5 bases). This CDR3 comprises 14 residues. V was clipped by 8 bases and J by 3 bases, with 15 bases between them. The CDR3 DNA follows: TGTGCCAGCCGACAGAGAATGGTAACAGATACGCAGTATTTT. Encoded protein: CASRQRMVTDTQYF.

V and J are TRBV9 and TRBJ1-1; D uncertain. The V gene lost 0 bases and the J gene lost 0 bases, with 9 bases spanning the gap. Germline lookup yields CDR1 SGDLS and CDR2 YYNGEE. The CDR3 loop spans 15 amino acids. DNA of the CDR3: TGTGCCAGCAGCGTAGAGGGCTACATGAACACTGAAGCTTTCTTT. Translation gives CASSVEGYMNTEAFF.

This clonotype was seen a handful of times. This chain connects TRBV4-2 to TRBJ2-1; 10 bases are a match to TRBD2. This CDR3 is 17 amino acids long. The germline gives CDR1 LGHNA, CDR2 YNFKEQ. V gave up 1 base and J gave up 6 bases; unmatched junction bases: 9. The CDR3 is CASSQVSSGSVGNEQFF. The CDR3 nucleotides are TGTGCCAGCAGCCAAGTTTCTAGCGGGAGCGTTGGCAATGAGCAGTTCTTC.

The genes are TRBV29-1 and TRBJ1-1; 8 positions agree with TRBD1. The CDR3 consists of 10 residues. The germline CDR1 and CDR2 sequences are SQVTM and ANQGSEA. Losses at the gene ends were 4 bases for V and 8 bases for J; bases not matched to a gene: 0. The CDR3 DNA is TGCAGCGTTGGGGACAGGGAAGCTTTCTTT. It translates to CSVGDREAFF.

CDR3 bases: TGCAGTGCGACTCACAGGGAATACTACGAGCAGTACTTC. It specifies CSATHREYYEQYF. The chain combines TRBV20-1 with TRBJ2-7; tentative D call: TRBD1 (6 bases). The V gene's germline CDR1 is DFQATT and CDR2 SNEGSKA (reference sequence). The CDR3 length is 13 residues. Trimming shortened V by 6 bases and J by 3 bases, and 15 bases separated the two germline ends.

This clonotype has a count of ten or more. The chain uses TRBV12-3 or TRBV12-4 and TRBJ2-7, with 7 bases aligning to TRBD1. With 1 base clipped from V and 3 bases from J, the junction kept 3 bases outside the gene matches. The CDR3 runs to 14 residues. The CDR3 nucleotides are TGTGCCAGCAGTTTAGAAGCAGGGGGCTACGAGCAGTACTTC. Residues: CASSLEAGGYEQYF.

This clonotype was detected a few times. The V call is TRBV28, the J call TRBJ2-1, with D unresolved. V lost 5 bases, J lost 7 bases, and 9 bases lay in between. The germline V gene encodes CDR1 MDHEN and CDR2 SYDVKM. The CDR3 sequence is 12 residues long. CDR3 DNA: TGTGCCAGCAGTAACCGACGTAATGAGCAGTTCTTC. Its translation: CASSNRRNEQFF.

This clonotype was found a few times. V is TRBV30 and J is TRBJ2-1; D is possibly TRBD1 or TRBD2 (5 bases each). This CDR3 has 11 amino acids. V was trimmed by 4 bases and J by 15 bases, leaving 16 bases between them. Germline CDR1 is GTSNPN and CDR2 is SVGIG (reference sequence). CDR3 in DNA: TGTGCCTGGATGGATCGGGACGACCTGTTCTTC. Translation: CAWMDRDDLFF.

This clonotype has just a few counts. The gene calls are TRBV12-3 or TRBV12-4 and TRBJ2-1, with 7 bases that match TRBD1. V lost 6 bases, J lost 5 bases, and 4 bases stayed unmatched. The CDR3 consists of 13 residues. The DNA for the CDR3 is TGTGCCAGCAGCAGTACAGGGGACAATGAGCAGTTCTTC. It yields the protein CASSSTGDNEQFF.

CDR3 sequence reads: CASSFWDGAGELFF. CDR3 in DNA: TGTGCCAGCAGTTTTTGGGACGGGGCCGGGGAGCTGTTTTTT. The chain joins TRBV12-3 or TRBV12-4 to TRBJ2-2; D possibly matches TRBD1 or TRBD2 (5 bases each). This CDR3 is built from 14 residues. V lost 3 bases and J lost 6, with 11 bases in between.

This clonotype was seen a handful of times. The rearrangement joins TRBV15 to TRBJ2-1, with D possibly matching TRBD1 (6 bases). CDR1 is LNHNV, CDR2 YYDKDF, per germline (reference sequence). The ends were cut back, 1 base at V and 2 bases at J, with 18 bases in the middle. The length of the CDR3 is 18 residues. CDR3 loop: CATSRGLDLGATYNEQFF. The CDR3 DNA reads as TGTGCCACCAGCAGAGGTCTTGACTTGGGGGCAACCTACAATGAGCAGTTCTTC.

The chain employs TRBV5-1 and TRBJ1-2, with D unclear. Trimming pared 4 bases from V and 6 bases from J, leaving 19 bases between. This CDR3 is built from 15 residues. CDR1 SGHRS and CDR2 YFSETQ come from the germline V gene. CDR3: CASSITGPEPNGYTF. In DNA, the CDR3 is TGCGCCAGCAGCATCACCGGGCCAGAACCCAATGGCTACACCTTC.